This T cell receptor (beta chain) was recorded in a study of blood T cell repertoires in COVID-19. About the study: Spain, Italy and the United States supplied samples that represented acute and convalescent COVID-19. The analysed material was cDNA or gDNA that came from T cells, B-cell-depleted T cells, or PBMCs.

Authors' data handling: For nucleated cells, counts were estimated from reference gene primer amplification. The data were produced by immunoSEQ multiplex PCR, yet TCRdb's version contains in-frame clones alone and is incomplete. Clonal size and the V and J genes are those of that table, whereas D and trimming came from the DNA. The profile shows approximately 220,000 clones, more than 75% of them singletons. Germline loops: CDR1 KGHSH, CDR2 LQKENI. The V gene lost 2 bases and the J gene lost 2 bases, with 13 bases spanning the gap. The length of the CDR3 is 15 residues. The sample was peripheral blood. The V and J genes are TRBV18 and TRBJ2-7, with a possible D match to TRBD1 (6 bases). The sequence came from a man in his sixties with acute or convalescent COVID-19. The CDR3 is CASSPARQATYEQYF. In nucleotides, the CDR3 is TGTGCCAGCTCACCAGCCCGACAGGCCACCTACGAGCAGTACTTC.